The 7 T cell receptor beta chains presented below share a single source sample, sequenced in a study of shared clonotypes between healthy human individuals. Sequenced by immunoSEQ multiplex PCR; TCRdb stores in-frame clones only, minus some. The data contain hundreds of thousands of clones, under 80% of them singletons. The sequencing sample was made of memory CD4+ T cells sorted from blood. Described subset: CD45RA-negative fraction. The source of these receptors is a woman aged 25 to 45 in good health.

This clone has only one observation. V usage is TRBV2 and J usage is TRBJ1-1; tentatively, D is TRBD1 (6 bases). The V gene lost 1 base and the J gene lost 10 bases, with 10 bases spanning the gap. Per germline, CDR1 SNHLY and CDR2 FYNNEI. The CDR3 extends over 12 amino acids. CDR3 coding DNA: TGTGCCAGCAGTGAAGTGGGGACATCAGCTTTCTTT. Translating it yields CASSEVGTSAFF.

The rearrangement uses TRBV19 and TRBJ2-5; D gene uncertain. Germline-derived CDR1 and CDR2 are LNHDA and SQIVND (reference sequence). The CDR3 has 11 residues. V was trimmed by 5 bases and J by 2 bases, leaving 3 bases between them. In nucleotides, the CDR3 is TGTGCCAGTAGTGCACAAGAGACCCAGTACTTC. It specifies CASSAQETQYF.

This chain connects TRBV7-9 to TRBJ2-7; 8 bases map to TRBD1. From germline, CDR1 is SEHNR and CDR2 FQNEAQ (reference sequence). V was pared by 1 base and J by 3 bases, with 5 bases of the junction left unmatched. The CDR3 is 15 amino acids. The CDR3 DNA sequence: TGTGCCAGCAGCTTAGGTCAGGGGGCCGACTACGAGCAGTACTTC. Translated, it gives CASSLGQGADYEQYF.

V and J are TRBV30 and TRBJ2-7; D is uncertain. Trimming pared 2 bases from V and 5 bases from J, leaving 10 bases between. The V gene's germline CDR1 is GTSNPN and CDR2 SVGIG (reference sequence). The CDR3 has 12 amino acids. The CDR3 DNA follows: TGTGCCTGGAGTAGAAAGGCCCACGAGCAGTACTTC. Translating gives CAWSRKAHEQYF.

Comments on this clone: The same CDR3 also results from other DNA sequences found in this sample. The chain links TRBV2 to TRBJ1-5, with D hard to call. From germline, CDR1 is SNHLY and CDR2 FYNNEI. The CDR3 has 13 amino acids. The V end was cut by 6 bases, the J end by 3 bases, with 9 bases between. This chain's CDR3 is CASSQGPNQPQHF. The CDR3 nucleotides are TGTGCCAGCAGCCAAGGCCCCAATCAGCCCCAGCATTTT. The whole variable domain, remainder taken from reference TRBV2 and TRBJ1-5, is EPEVTQTPSHQVTQMGQEVILRCVPISNHLYFYWYRQILGQKVEFLVSFYNNEISEKSEIFDDQFSVERPDGSNFTLKIRSTKLEDSAMYFCASSQGPNQPQHFGDGTRLSIL.

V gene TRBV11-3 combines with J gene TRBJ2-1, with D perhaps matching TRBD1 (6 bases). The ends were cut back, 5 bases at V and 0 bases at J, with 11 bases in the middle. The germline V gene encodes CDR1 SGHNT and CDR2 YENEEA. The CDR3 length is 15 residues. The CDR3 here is CASSPGTHSYNEQFF. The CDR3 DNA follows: TGTGCCAGCAGCCCCGGGACACACTCCTACAATGAGCAGTTCTTC.

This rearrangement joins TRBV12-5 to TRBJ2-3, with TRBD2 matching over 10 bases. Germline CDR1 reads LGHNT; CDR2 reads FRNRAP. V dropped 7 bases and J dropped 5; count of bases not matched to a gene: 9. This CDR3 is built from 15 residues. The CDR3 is CASARLAGGKDTQYF. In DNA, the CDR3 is TGTGCTAGTGCTCGACTAGCGGGTGGTAAAGATACGCAGTATTTT.